The clone carrying this T cell receptor beta chain was counted ten times or more. Its target is not known. The CDR3 extends over 17 amino acids. In germline, CDR1 is SGHTA, CDR2 FQGNSA. V lost 5 bases and J 3 bases, leaving 17 bases between the germline ends. The source of the sample is a study of breast tumors, draining lymph nodes, adjacent tissues. TCRdb recomputed calls from the multiplex PCR reads with MiXCR, one row per CDR3 protein. The repertoire has about 170,000 distinct CDR3 sequences, 30% to 40% of them found once; the top ten carry over 3.5%. Study-level points and caveats: The data were judged consistent with most tumor T cells coming from lymph node and expanding in tumor. Tumor TCR diversity was below lymph nodes but above nontumor tissue. Luminal-like breast cancer showed significantly higher tumor–nontumor repertoire similarity than basal-like.

Axillary draining lymph nodes of breast cancer patients supplied the node samples. Sequencing used axillary lymph node tissue. The sequence was collected from a female donor with breast cancer. Some clones in this sample may be carry-over from other donors' samples. The chain is built from TRBV7-2 and TRBJ1-6; D call uncertain. CDR3 sequence reads: CASSPRGLILYNSPLHF. CDR3 nucleotides: TGTGCCAGCAGCCCCCGAGGCCTGATCCTCTATAATTCACCCCTCCACTTT. The entire variable domain, with the rest obtained from reference TRBV7-2 and TRBJ1-6, is as follows: GAGVSQSPSNKVTEKGKDVELRCDPISGHTALYWYRQSLGQGLEFLIYFQGNSAPDKSGLPSDRFSAERTGGSVSTLTIQRTQQEDSAVYLCASSPRGLILYNSPLHFGNGTRLTVT.